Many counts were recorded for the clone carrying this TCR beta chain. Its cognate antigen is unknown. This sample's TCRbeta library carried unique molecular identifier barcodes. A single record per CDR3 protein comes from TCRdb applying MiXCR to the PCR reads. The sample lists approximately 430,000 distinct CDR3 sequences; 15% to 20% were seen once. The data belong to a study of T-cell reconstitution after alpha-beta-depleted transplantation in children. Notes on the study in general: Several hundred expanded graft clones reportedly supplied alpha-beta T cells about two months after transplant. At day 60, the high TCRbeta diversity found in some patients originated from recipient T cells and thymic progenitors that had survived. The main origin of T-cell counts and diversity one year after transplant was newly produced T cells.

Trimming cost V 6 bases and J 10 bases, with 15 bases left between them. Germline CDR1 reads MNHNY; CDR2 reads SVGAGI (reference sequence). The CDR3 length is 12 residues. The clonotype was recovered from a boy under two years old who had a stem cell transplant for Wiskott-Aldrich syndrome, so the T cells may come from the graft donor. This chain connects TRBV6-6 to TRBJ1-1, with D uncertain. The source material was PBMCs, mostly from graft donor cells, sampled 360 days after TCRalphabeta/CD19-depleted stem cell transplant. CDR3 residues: CASSPPGEGAFF. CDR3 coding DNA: TGTGCCAGCAGCCCCCCGGGTGAGGGAGCTTTCTTT.